The subject of this entry is one T cell receptor (beta chain). The record originates from a study of shared clonotypes between healthy human individuals. TCRdb keeps only in-frame clones here, not all; method: immunoSEQ multiplex PCR. The sample shows hundreds of thousands of clones, about 74% of them seen only once. The CDR3 loop spans 13 amino acids. CDR1 is SQVTM and CDR2 is ANQGSEA in the germline V gene. V shed 5 bases and J 5 bases; nucleotides not matched to a gene: 9. The rearrangement links TRBV29-1 to TRBJ2-7; 7 bases fit TRBD1. The sequence was obtained from a woman under 40 in good health. The sequencing input was memory CD4+ T cells sorted from blood. Indicated subset: CD45RA-negative fraction. CDR3 in amino acids: CSVLDRADHEQYF. In nucleotides, the CDR3 is TGCAGCGTTCTCGACAGGGCGGACCACGAGCAGTACTTC.